The following is a T cell receptor (beta chain) sequence with its context. The repertoire was sequenced with immunoSEQ multiplex PCR; TCRdb's copy has only in-frame clones and lacks some. There are about 260,000 clones in the sample; 85% to 90% occur only once, and 2% to 2.5% lies in the top ten. The data originate from a study of blood T cell repertoires in COVID-19. Cohort placement rested on clinical history that participants reported themselves. Germline V CDR1 and CDR2: DFQATT, SNEGSKA (reference sequence). V shed 3 bases, J shed 4 bases, and the junction held 3 bases outside the gene matches. CDR3 length equals 13 residues.

Sequencing was performed on PBMCs or T cells enriched from blood (not recorded which). This chain links TRBV20-1 with TRBJ1-5, with TRBD1 identical over 7 bases. The clonotype comes from a woman aged 18-29 years who had recovered from COVID-19. As DNA, the CDR3 is TGCAGTGCTAGTATGGGACAGAATCAGCCCCAGCATTTT. This encodes CSASMGQNQPQHF.